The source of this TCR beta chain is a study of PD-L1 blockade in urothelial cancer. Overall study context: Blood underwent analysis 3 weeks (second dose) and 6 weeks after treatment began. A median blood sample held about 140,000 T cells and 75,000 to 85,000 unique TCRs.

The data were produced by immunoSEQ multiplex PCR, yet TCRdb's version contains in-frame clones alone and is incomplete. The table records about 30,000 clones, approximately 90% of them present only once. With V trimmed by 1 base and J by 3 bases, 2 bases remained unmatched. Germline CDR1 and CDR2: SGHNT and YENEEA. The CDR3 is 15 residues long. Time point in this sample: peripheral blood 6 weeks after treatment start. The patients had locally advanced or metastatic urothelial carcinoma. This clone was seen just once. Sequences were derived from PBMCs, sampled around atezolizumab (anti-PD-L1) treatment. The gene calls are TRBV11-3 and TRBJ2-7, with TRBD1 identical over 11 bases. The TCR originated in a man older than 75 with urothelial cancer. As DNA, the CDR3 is TGTGCCAGCAGCTTAGGGGGACAGGGGGACTACGAGCAGTACTTC. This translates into CASSLGGQGDYEQYF.